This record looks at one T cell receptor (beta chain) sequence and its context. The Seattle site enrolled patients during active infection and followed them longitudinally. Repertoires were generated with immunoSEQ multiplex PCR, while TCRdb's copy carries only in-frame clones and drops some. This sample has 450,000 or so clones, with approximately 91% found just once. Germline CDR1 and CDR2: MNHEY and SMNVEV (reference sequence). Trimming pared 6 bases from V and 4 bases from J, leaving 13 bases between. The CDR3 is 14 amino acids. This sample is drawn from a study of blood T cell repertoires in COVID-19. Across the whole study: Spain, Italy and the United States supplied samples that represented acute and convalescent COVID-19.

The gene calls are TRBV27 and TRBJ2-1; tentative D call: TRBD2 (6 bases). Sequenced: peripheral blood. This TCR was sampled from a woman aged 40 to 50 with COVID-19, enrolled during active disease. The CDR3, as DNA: TGTGCCAGCAGCTACGGTAGCGGTTACAATGAGCAGTTCTTC. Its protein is CASSYGSGYNEQFF.